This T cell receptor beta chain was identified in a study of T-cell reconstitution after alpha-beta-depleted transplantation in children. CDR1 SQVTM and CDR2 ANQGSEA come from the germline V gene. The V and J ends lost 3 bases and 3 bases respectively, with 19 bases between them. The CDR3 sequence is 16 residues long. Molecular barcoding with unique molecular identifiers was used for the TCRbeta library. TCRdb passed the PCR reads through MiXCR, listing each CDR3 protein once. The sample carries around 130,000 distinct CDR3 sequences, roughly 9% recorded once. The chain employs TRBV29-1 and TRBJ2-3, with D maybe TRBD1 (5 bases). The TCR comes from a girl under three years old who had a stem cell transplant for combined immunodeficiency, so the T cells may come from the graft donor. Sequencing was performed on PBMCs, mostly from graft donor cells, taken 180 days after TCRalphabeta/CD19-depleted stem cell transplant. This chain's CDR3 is CSVDPFGQGITDTQYF. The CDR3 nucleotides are TGCAGCGTTGACCCATTCGGTCAGGGTATAACAGATACGCAGTATTTT.